The clone carrying this T cell receptor (beta chain) was detected a few times. These data originate in a study of patients and donors after allogeneic stem cell transplantation. TCRdb redid the calling of the RT-PCR reads with MiXCR, one entry per CDR3 protein. The table has some 1,600 distinct CDR3 sequences, 20% to 25% seen once; the top ten hold 9.5% to 15%. After removal of 3 bases from V and 6 bases from J, the junction contained 9 bases not matched to a gene. From germline, CDR1 is MGHRA and CDR2 YSYEKL. This CDR3 is built from 15 residues. The TCR comes from a human donor who was either an allogeneic HSCT recipient or a stem cell or donor lymphocyte infusion donor (not recorded which). It is not recorded whose cells these are; they may come from a transplant donor. The gene calls are TRBV4-1 and TRBJ1-2, with 8 bases lining up with TRBD1. Specimen: blood, either unsorted or a sorted T cell fraction (not recorded which). The CDR3: CASSQTAGTGNGYTF. In nucleotides, the CDR3 is TGCGCCAGCAGCCAGACAGCCGGGACAGGAAATGGCTACACCTTC.